This T cell receptor (beta chain) was captured in a study of human T cells and chemical hapten exposure. As for the study in general: Women made up most patients, who had alopecia areata, totalis or universalis.

Whole-study findings and limits: It was expanded TCRs that formed significantly more large CDR3 similarity clusters than controls did.

This clonotype showed up many times. Its antigen is unknown. Germline V gene lookup returns CDR1 MNHEY and CDR2 SMNVEV (reference sequence). Trimming took 3 bases from V and 2 from J, leaving 17 bases between them. The CDR3 length is 17 residues. Time point defined: patch test 2, 6 weeks after DPC sensitization. Treatment in this sample: therapeutic diphenylcyclopropenone sensitization with weekly scalp DPC. Patch tests were applied only after blood draws. Single cDNA molecules in the library carried unique molecular identifiers attached during preparation. TCRdb called the RACE reads again in MiXCR, with one record for every CDR3 protein. Of approximately 69,000 distinct CDR3 sequences in the sample, 10% are singletons; the top ten hold 6.5% to 8.5%.

This sample comprised whole blood, obtained in connection with sensitization to the hapten diphenylcyclopropenone (DPC). The gene calls are TRBV27 and TRBJ2-1; D may correspond to TRBD1 or TRBD2 (5 bases each). This receptor was obtained from a woman between 50 and 59 years old with alopecia areata. Some clones in this sample may be carry-over from other donors' samples. Written as DNA, the CDR3 is TGTGCCAGCAGTTTCGAAACCGGGACCGCCGCCTACAATGAGCAGTTCTTC. Translating it yields CASSFETGTAAYNEQFF.